This T cell receptor (beta chain) emerged from a study of cytomegalovirus exposure and HLA in healthy donors. Germline loops: CDR1 SEHNR, CDR2 FQNEAQ (reference sequence). V was pared by 5 bases and J by 7 bases, with 5 bases of the junction left unmatched. The length of the CDR3 is 15 residues. PCR involved 60 Vbeta and 13 Jbeta primers. The data were produced by immunoSEQ multiplex PCR, yet TCRdb's version contains in-frame clones alone and is incomplete. The sample shows approximately 170,000 clones, 65% to 85% of them seen only once. This TCR came from a boy between 2 and 10 years old in good health and CMV-seronegative. Sequencing was performed on PBMCs. The rearrangement joins TRBV7-9 to TRBJ2-1, with 13 bases fitting TRBD2. This CDR3 reads CASSAGLAGENEQFF. CDR3 DNA sequence: TGTGCCAGCAGCGCAGGACTAGCGGGAGAAAATGAGCAGTTCTTC.